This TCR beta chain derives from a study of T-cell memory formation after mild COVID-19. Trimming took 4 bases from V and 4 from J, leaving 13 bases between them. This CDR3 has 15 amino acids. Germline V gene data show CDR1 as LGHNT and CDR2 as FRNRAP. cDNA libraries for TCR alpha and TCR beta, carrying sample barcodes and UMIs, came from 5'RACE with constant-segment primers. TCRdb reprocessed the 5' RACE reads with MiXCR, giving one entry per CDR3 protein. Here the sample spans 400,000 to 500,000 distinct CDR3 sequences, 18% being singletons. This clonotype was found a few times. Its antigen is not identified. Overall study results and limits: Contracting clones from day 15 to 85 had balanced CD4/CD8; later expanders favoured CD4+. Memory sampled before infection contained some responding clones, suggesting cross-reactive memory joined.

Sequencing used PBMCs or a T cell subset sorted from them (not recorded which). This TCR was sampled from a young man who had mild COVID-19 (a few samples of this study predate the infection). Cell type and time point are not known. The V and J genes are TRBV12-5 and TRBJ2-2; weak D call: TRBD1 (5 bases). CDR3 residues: CASGSGRVGTGELFF. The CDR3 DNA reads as TGTGCTAGTGGTTCTGGCAGGGTTGGCACCGGGGAGCTGTTTTTT.